These 22 T cell receptor beta chains share one sample of origin, sequenced in a study of blood T cells in healthy people across ages. The authors ran a second PCR of 7 to 11 cycles using a sample-barcoded 5' primer and a J-beta primer mix. TCRdb recomputed calls from the 5' RACE reads with MiXCR, one row per CDR3 protein. The sample has around 650,000 distinct CDR3 sequences, about a third seen once; the top ten hold less than 20%. Sequencing was done on a sample of blood. The receptors derive from a woman of 80 years or more in good health.

In regard to this clonotype: One end of the junction is discordant with germline, which a read error may explain. This chain links TRBV6-1 with TRBJ2-1; D unclear. TRBJ2-7 explains the end of the DNA better; the J call may be wrong. CDR1 is MNHNS, CDR2 SASEGT, per germline. The CDR3 is 15 amino acids. This CDR3 reads CARSVLADSYNEQYF. DNA of the CDR3: TGTGCCCGCAGTGTACTGGCTGACTCCTACAATGAGCAGTACTTC.

This clonotype was seen a handful of times. The CDR3 bases are TGTGCCAGCAGCTTTGGACTAGCGGGCCTCCAAGAGACCCAGTACTTC. Translating gives CASSFGLAGLQETQYF. The chain links TRBV7-2 to TRBJ2-5; TRBD2 aligns across 11 bases. J lost 1 base, V lost 3 bases, and 4 bases had no gene match. CDR1 and CDR2 from the germline V gene are SGHTA and FQGNSA. This CDR3 is 16 amino acids long.

The chain links TRBV5-4 to TRBJ2-2; D is uncertain. Germline assignment: CDR1 SGHNT and CDR2 YYREEE (reference sequence). V dropped 6 bases and J dropped 1 base, with 7 bases sitting between them. This CDR3 is built from 13 residues. This chain's CDR3 is CASTLQNTGELFF. In DNA form, the CDR3 reads TGTGCCAGCACGTTACAGAACACCGGGGAGCTGTTTTTT. The full variable domain, completed using reference TRBV5-4 and TRBJ2-2, is ETGVTQSPTHLIKTRGQQVTLRCSSQSGHNTVSWYQQALGQGPQFIFQYYREEENGRGNFPPRFSGLQFPNYSSELNVNALELDDSALYLCASTLQNTGELFFGEGSRLTVL.

The chain links TRBV12-3 or TRBV12-4 to TRBJ1-2; possibly TRBD1 for D (5 bases). Trimming pared 4 bases from V and 8 bases from J, leaving 14 bases between. The CDR3 is 13 amino acids. The CDR3: CASSSSGSSGYTF. The DNA of the CDR3 is TGTGCCAGCAGTTCCTCAGGGAGTTCGGGCTACACCTTC.

V and J are TRBV7-2 and TRBJ2-4; the match to TRBD2 covers 9 bases. The CDR3 contains 16 residues. V trimming: 5 bases; J trimming: 4 bases; junction bases outside the gene matches: 9. Germline V CDR1 and CDR2: SGHTA, FQGNSA. The CDR3 bases are TGTGCCAGCAGCCCCAGTAGTAGCGGGAGTAAAAACATTCAGTACTTC. This gives the protein CASSPSSSGSKNIQYF.

This clonotype was counted only a few times. CDR3 in DNA: TGCGCCAGCAGCCTCGGAGTACTGAACACTGAAGCTTTCTTT. It specifies CASSLGVLNTEAFF. This chain links TRBV5-1 with TRBJ1-1; D gene ambiguous. Germline V CDR1 and CDR2: SGHRS, YFSETQ. V was clipped by 4 bases and J by 0 bases, with 10 bases between them. There are 14 residues in the CDR3.

The chain links TRBV12-3 or TRBV12-4 to TRBJ2-7; TRBD1 agrees at 8 bases. The V and J ends lost 7 bases and 4 bases, in that order; junction bases with no gene match: 9. The CDR3 consists of 14 residues. CDR3 coding DNA: TGTGCCAGCACACTTTCGGACAGGGATTACGAGCAGTACTTC. This encodes CASTLSDRDYEQYF.

This clonotype was seen at least ten times. The chain links TRBV20-1 to TRBJ2-7; D not resolved. V lost 1 base and J lost 3, with 7 bases in between. CDR3 length equals 12 residues. Germline values: CDR1 DFQATT, CDR2 SNEGSKA (reference sequence). CDR3 in DNA: TGCAGTGCTAGAGGGCACCTCTACGAGCAGTACTTC. Its protein is CSARGHLYEQYF.

The table lists this clonotype with many counts. The CDR3 sequence is CASSFDGGTPLYGYTF. CDR3 nucleotides: TGTGCCAGCAGCTTTGACGGGGGGACCCCTCTTTATGGCTACACCTTC. V and J are TRBV7-9 and TRBJ1-2, with D possibly being TRBD1 (5 bases). CDR1 is SEHNR and CDR2 is FQNEAQ in the germline V gene (reference sequence). The V end lost 3 bases, the J end lost 5 bases, and 19 bases lay between the germline ends. The CDR3 is made up of 16 amino acids.

This clonotype was observed at least ten times. The chain uses TRBV5-6 and TRBJ2-5; D perhaps matches TRBD2 (5 bases). V dropped 2 bases and J dropped 9 bases, with 8 bases sitting between them. The length of the CDR3 is 11 residues. Germline V CDR1 and CDR2: SGHDT, YYEEEE. This CDR3 is CASSLVGAQYF. The DNA for the CDR3 is TGTGCCAGCAGCTTAGTCGGGGCCCAGTACTTC.

This clonotype has at least ten counts. V is TRBV7-2 and J is TRBJ1-2; D unclear. The length of the CDR3 is 15 residues. V lost 0 bases and J lost 2, with 10 bases in between. Germline CDR1 is SGHTA and CDR2 is FQGNSA. The DNA for the CDR3 is TGTGCCAGCAGCTTAGCCGGAGAAGGGAACTATGGCTACACCTTC. This gives the protein CASSLAGEGNYGYTF. The full variable domain, rest sourced from reference TRBV7-2 and TRBJ1-2, is GAGVSQSPSNKVTEKGKDVELRCDPISGHTALYWYRQSLGQGLEFLIYFQGNSAPDKSGLPSDRFSAERTGGSVSTLTIQRTQQEDSAVYLCASSLAGEGNYGYTFGSGTRLTVV.

This clonotype was picked up a small number of times. V usage is TRBV30 and J usage is TRBJ1-2; tentative D call: TRBD1 (5 bases). Germline CDR1 is GTSNPN and CDR2 is SVGIG (reference sequence). The V end was cut by 0 bases, the J end by 7 bases, with 21 bases between. CDR3 length: 16 amino acids. The CDR3 sequence is CAWSVERTPTAAGYTF. The CDR3 nucleotides read TGTGCCTGGAGTGTAGAGAGGACACCAACCGCGGCTGGCTACACCTTC.

This clonotype has a count of ten or more. The V call is TRBV7-2, the J call TRBJ1-5, with D unresolved. Per germline, CDR1 SGHTA and CDR2 FQGNSA. The V and J ends lost 4 bases and 4 bases respectively, with 11 bases between them. The CDR3 contains 14 residues. The CDR3 DNA reads as TGTGCCAGCAGCTCGGGCCAGGTTAATCAGCCCCAGCATTTT. Translating it yields CASSSGQVNQPQHF. Variable domain in full (rest from reference TRBV7-2 and TRBJ1-5): GAGVSQSPSNKVTEKGKDVELRCDPISGHTALYWYRQSLGQGLEFLIYFQGNSAPDKSGLPSDRFSAERTGGSVSTLTIQRTQQEDSAVYLCASSSGQVNQPQHFGDGTRLSIL.

The rearrangement joins TRBV7-9 to TRBJ1-2, with TRBD1 matching 7 bases. Germline assignment: CDR1 SEHNR and CDR2 FQNEAQ (reference sequence). The J segment lost 2 bases and the V segment lost 1 base, leaving 4 bases of the junction unmatched. This CDR3 has 15 amino acids. The CDR3 spells CASSLGDSPNYGYTF. The CDR3 DNA follows: TGTGCCAGCAGCTTAGGGGACAGCCCCAACTATGGCTACACCTTC.

This clonotype has a count of ten or more. The J gene is TRBJ2-7, the V gene TRBV7-2, with D possibly matching TRBD1 (6 bases). The germline V and J ends were trimmed by 3 bases and 4 bases, with 13 bases remaining between them. The CDR3 runs to 14 residues. Germline V CDR1 and CDR2: SGHTA, FQGNSA. CDR3 coding DNA: TGTGCCAGCAGCTTTCTGGGGGCAAGTTACGAGCAGTACTTC. Amino acids: CASSFLGASYEQYF.

The chain joins TRBV20-1 to TRBJ2-7; D possibly matches TRBD1 or TRBD2 (6 bases each). Germline V gives CDR1 DFQATT, CDR2 SNEGSKA (reference sequence). V lost 6 bases, J lost 0 bases, and 15 bases lay in between. CDR3 length: 14 residues. The CDR3 bases are TGCAGTGCCGGGGGCAGGACAGACTCCTACGAGCAGTACTTC. Its protein product is CSAGGRTDSYEQYF.

In its sample, this clonotype was seen many times. The gene calls are TRBV20-1 and TRBJ2-1; the D call may be TRBD1 or TRBD2 (6 bases each). Deletions cut 6 bases from V and 8 bases from J, with 26 bases between. The CDR3 length is 16 residues. CDR1 is DFQATT and CDR2 is SNEGSKA in the germline V gene (reference sequence). CDR3 sequence reads: CSAAAPAGTHTDEQFF. In DNA, the CDR3 is TGCAGTGCCGCCGCCCCTGCGGGGACACACACCGATGAGCAGTTCTTC.

Only a few counts were recorded for this clonotype. A much larger clone lies one base from this, so it may be a read error. The chain links TRBV20-1 to TRBJ2-4; weak D call: TRBD1 (6 bases). V was cut by 6 bases and J by 2 bases, with 17 bases left in between. The germline gives CDR1 DFQATT, CDR2 SNEGSKA (reference sequence). The length of the CDR3 is 15 residues. The CDR3 region has the DNA TGCAGTGCCAGACCTCCAACAGGGTCCAAAAACATTCAGTACTTC. Amino acids: CSARPPTGSKNIQYF.

This clonotype was seen at least ten times. The rearrangement links TRBV5-4 to TRBJ2-7, with 8 nucleotides matching TRBD2. CDR1 is SGHNT, CDR2 YYREEE, per germline (reference sequence). J was trimmed by 7 bases and V by 4 bases; bases with no gene match: 13. The CDR3 length is 15 residues. This chain's CDR3 is CASSRPAGEPREQYF. The CDR3 nucleotides read TGTGCCAGCAGCCGACCAGCGGGGGAACCTAGGGAGCAGTACTTC.

This clonotype turned up a few times. V is TRBV2 and J is TRBJ2-7, with 7 positions matching TRBD2. The CDR3 loop spans 13 amino acids. The germline V gene has CDR1 SNHLY and CDR2 FYNNEI. Trimming took 8 bases from V and 0 from J; bases not matched to a gene: 4. The CDR3: CASGRALSYEQYF. In DNA form, the CDR3 reads TGTGCCAGCGGGAGGGCCCTCTCCTACGAGCAGTACTTC.

This clonotype was counted many times. V usage is TRBV9 and J usage is TRBJ2-4; no clear D. Trimming cost V 0 bases and J 8 bases, with 15 bases left between them. Germline-derived CDR1 and CDR2 are SGDLS and YYNGEE. The CDR3 runs to 15 residues. CDR3 bases: TGTGCCAGCAGCGTAGGGTCCCTCAATGGGGACATTCAGTACTTC. Residues: CASSVGSLNGDIQYF.

This clonotype appeared a few times. CDR3 nucleotides: TGTGCCAGCAGTGAGGGTTGGGGGTCCTCCTATAATTCACCCCTCCACTTT. Protein product: CASSEGWGSSYNSPLHF. The gene calls are TRBV2 and TRBJ1-6, with TRBD1 as a possible D gene (5 bases). V was cut by 3 bases and J by 0 bases, with 12 bases left in between. Germline V gene lookup returns CDR1 SNHLY and CDR2 FYNNEI. The CDR3 has 17 residues.